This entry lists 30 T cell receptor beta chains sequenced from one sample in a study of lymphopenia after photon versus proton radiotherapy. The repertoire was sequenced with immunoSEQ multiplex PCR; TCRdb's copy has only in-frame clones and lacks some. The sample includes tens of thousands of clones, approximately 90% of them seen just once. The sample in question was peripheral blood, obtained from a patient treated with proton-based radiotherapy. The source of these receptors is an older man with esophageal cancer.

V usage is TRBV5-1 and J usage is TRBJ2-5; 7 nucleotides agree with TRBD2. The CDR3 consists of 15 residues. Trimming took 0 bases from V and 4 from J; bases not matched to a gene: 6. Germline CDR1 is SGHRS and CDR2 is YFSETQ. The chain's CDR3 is CASSLDGREGETQYF. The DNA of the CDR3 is TGCGCCAGCAGCTTGGATGGGAGGGAGGGAGAGACCCAGTACTTC.

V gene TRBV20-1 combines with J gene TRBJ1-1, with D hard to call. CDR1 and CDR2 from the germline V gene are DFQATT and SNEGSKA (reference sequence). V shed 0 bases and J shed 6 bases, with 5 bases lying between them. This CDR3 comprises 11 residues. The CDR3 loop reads CSARDVAEAFF. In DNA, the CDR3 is TGCAGTGCTAGAGATGTCGCTGAAGCTTTCTTT.

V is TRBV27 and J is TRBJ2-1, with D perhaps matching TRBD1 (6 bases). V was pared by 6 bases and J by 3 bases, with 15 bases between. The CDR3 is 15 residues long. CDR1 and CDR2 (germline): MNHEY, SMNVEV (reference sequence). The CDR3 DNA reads TGTGCCAGCAGACCCGGGACACCCCTCTACAATGAGCAGTTCTTC. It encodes CASRPGTPLYNEQFF.

CDR3 sequence reads: CASSDGGPPLDTQYF. DNA of the CDR3: TGCGCCAGCAGTGATGGGGGCCCGCCGCTAGATACGCAGTATTTT. This chain joins TRBV10-2 and TRBJ2-3, with D possibly matching TRBD1 (6 bases). The V end was cut by 3 bases, the J end by 5 bases, with 15 bases between. CDR3 length: 15 amino acids. Germline V gene lookup returns CDR1 WSHSY and CDR2 SAAADI.

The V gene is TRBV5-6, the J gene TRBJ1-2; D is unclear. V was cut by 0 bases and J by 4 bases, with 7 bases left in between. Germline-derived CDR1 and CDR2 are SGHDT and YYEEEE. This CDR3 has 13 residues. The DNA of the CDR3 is TGTGCCAGCAGCTTGGGCGGATTCTATGGCTACACCTTC. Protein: CASSLGGFYGYTF.

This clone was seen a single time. CDR3 amino acids: CASSLRAGREKLFF. CDR3 in DNA: TGTGCCAGCAGCTTGAGGGCAGGGCGCGAAAAACTGTTTTTT. The rearrangement uses TRBV13 and TRBJ1-4, with TRBD1 as a possible D gene (5 bases). Per the germline V gene, CDR1 is PRHDT and CDR2 is FYEKMQ (reference sequence). Trimming removed 3 bases from V and 8 bases from J, with 13 bases in between. The CDR3 has 14 amino acids.

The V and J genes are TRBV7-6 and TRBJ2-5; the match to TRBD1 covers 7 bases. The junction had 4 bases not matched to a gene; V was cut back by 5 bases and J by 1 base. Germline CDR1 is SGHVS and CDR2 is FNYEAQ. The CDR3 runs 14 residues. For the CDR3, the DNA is TGTGCCAGCAGCCTGACAGGGCGCCAAGAGACCCAGTACTTC. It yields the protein CASSLTGRQETQYF.

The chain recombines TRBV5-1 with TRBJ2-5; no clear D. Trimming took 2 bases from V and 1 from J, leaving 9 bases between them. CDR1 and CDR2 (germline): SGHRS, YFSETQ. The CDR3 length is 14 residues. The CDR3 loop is CASSFGVSQETQYF. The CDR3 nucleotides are TGCGCCAGCAGCTTTGGGGTTAGCCAAGAGACCCAGTACTTC.

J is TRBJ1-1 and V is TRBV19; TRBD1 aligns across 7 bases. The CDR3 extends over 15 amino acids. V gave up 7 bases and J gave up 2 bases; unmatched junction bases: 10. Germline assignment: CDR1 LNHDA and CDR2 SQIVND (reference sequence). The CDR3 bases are TGTGCCAGTAACTACGGGACAGCCACAAACACTGAAGCTTTCTTT. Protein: CASNYGTATNTEAFF.

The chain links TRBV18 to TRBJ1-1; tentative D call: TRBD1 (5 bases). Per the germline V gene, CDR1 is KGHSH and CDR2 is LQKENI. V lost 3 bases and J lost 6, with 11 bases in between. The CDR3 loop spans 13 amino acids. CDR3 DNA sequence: TGTGCCAGCTCACCGGGGACCGATTCTGAAGCTTTCTTT. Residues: CASSPGTDSEAFF.

CDR3 in amino acids: CASSAGSASTDTQYF. CDR3 bases: TGTGCCAGCAGCGCAGGGAGTGCCTCCACAGATACGCAGTATTTT. The rearrangement uses TRBV5-4 and TRBJ2-3; TRBD1 or TRBD2 may be the D gene (5 bases each). V was trimmed by 4 bases and J by 2 bases, leaving 14 bases between them. CDR1 is SGHNT, CDR2 YYREEE, per germline (reference sequence). The CDR3 is 15 residues long. Drawing the rest from reference TRBV5-4 and TRBJ2-3, the complete variable domain is ETGVTQSPTHLIKTRGQQVTLRCSSQSGHNTVSWYQQALGQGPQFIFQYYREEENGRGNFPPRFSGLQFPNYSSELNVNALELDDSALYLCASSAGSASTDTQYFGPGTRLTVL.

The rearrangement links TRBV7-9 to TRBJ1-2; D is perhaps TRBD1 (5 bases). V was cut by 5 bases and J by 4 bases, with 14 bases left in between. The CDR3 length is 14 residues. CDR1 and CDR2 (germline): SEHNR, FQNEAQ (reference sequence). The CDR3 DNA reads TGTGCCAGCAGCCCCCCCGGGACTTTCTATGGCTACACCTTC. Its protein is CASSPPGTFYGYTF.

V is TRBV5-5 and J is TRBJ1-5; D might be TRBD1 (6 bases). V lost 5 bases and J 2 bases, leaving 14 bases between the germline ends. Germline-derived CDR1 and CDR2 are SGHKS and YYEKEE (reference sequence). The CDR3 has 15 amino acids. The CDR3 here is CASRYGGGGNQPQHF. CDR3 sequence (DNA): TGTGCCAGCAGATATGGTGGGGGCGGCAATCAGCCCCAGCATTTT.

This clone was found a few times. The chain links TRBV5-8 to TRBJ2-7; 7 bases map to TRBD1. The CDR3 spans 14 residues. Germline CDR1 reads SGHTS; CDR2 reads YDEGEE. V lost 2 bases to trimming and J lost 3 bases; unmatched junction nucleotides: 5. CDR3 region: CASSFDREVYEQYF. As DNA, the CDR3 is TGTGCCAGCAGCTTTGACAGGGAAGTCTACGAGCAGTACTTC.

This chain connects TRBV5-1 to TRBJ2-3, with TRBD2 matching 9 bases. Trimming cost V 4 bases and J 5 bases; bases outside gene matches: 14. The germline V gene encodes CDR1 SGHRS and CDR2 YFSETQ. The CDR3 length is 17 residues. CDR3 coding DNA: TGCGCCAGCAGCCCCTTGGCGGGGGGGTTGAGCGGAGATACGCAGTATTTT. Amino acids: CASSPLAGGLSGDTQYF.

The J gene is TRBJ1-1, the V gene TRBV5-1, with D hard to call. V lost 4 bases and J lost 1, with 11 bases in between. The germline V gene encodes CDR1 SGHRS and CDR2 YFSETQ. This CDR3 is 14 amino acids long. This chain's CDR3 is CASSPREGNTEAFF. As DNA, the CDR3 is TGCGCCAGCAGCCCAAGGGAGGGGAACACTGAAGCTTTCTTT.

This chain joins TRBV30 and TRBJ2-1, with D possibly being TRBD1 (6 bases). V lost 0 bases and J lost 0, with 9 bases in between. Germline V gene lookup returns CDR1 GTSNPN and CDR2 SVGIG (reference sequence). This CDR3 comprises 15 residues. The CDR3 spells CAWSVGDTSYNEQFF. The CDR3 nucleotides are TGTGCCTGGAGTGTGGGGGACACCTCCTACAATGAGCAGTTCTTC.

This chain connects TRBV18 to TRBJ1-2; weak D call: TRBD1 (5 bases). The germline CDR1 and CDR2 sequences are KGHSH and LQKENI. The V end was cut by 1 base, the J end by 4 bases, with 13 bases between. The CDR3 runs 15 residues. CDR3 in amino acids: CASSPQADSSYGYTF. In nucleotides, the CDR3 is TGTGCCAGCTCACCACAGGCCGACAGCTCCTATGGCTACACCTTC.

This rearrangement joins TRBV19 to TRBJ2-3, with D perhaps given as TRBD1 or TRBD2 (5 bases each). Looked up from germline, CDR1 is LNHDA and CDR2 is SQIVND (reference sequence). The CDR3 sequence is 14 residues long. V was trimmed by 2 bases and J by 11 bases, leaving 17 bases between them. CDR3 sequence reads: CASSIPGPTIEQYF. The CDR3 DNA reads TGTGCCAGTAGTATACCGGGACCTACAATAGAGCAGTATTTT.

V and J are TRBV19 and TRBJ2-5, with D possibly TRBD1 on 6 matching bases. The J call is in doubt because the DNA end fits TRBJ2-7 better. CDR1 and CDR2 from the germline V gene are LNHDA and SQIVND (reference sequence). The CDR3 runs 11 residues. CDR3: CARDSIYEQYF. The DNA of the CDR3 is TGTGCCAGGGACAGCATCTACGAGCAGTACTTC.

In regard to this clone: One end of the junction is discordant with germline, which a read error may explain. CDR3 sequence: CASSSSTNEKLLF. CDR3 DNA sequence: TGTGCCAGCAGCTCATCAACTAATGAAAAACTGCTTTTT. V is TRBV5-4 and J is TRBJ1-4, with D unresolved. The CDR3 length is 13 residues. Germline lookup yields CDR1 SGHNT and CDR2 YYREEE (reference sequence).

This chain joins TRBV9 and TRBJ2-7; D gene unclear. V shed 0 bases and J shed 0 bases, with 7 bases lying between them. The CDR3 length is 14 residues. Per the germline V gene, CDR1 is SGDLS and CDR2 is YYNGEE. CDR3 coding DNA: TGTGCCAGCAGCGTAGGAGCAGTCTCCTACGAGCAGTACTTC. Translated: CASSVGAVSYEQYF.

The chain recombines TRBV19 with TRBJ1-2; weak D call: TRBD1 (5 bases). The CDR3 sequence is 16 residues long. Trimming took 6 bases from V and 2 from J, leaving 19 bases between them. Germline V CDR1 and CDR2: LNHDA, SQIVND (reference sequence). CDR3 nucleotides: TGTGCCAGTAGGGCCCCAGAGGCAGGGACCAACTATGGCTACACCTTC. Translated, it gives CASRAPEAGTNYGYTF. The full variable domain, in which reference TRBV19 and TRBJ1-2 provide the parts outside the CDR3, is DGGITQSPKYLFRKEGQNVTLSCEQNLNHDAMYWYRQDPGQGLRLIYYSQIVNDFQKGDIAEGYSVSREKKESFPLTVTSAQKNPTAFYLCASRAPEAGTNYGYTFGSGTRLTVV.

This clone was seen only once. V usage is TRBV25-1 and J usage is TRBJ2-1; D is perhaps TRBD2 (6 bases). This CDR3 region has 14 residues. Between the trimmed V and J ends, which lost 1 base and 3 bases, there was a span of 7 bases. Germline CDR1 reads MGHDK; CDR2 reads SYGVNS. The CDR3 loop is CASSEFGGYNEQFF. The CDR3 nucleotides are TGTGCCAGCAGTGAATTCGGGGGCTACAATGAGCAGTTCTTC. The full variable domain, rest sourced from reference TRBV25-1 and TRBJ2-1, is EADIYQTPRYLVIGTGKKITLECSQTMGHDKMYWYQQDPGMELHLIHYSYGVNSTEKGDLSSESTVSRIRTEHFPLTLESARPSHTSQYLCASSEFGGYNEQFFGPGTRLTVL.

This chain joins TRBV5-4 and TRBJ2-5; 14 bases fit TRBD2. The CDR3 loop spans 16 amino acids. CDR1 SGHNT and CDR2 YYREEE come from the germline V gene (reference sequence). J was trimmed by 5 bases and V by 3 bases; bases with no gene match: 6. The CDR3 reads CASSSGTSGGWETQYF. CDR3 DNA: TGTGCCAGCAGCTCTGGGACTAGCGGGGGTTGGGAGACCCAGTACTTC.

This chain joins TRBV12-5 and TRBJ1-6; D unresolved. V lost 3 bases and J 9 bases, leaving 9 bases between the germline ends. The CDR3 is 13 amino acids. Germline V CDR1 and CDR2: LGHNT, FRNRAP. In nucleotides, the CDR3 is TGTGCTAGTGGTTTCTCCCTGTTTTCACCCCTCCACTTT. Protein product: CASGFSLFSPLHF. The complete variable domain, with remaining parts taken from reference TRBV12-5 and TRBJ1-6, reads DARVTQTPRHKVTEMGQEVTMRCQPILGHNTVFWYRQTMMQGLELLAYFRNRAPLDDSGMPKDRFSAEMPDATLATLKIQPSEPRDSAVYFCASGFSLFSPLHFGNGTRLTVT.

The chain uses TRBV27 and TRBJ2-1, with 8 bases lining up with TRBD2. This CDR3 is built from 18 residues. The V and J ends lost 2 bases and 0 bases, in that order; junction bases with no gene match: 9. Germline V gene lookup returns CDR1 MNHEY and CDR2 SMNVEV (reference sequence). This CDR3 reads CASSLLGGRPSSYNEQFF. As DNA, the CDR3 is TGTGCCAGCAGTTTACTCGGCGGGAGGCCAAGCTCCTACAATGAGCAGTTCTTC.

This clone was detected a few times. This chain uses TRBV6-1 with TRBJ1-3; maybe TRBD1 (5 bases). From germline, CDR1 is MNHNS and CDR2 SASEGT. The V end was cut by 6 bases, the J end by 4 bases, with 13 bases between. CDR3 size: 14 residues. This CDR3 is CASSARVGGNTIYF. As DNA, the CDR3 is TGTGCCAGCAGCGCCAGGGTGGGAGGAAACACCATATATTTT.

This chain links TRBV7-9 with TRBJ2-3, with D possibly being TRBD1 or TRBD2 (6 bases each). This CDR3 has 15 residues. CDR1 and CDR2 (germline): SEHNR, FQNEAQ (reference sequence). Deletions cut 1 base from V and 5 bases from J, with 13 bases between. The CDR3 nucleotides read TGTGCCAGCAGCTTAGAACGAGGGGGGAGAGATACGCAGTATTTT. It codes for CASSLERGGRDTQYF.

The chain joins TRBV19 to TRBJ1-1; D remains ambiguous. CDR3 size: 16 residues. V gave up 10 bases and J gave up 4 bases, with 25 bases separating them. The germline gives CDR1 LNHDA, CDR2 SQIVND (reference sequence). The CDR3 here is CATSPNLLGGGTEAFF. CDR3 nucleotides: TGTGCCACTTCCCCCAACCTTCTGGGAGGTGGCACTGAAGCTTTCTTT.